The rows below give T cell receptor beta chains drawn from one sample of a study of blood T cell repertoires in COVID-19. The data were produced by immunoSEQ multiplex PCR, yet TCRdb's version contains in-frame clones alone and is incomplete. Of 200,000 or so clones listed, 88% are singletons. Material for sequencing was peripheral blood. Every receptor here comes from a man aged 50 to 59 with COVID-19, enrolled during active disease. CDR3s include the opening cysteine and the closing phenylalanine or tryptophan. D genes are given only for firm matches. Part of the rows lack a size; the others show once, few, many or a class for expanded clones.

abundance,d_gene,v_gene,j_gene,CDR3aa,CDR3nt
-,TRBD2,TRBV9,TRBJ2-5,CASSVALAGAGGGTQYF,TGTGCCAGCAGCGTAGCCCTAGCGGGGGCCGGTGGTGGGACCCAGTACTTC
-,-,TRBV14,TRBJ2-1,CASSQSYSSYNEQFF,TGTGCCAGCAGCCAATCGTATTCCTCCTACAATGAGCAGTTCTTC
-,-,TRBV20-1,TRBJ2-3,CSASGSADTQYF,TGCAGTGCTAGTGGGAGCGCAGATACGCAGTATTTT
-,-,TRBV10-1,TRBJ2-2,CASRRDTKTGELFF,TGCGCCAGCAGGAGGGACACCAAGACCGGGGAGCTGTTTTTT
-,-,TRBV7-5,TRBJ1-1,CVRSLDGPKPQKTTVTEAFF,TGTGTCAGAAGCTTAGATGGTCCCAAACCACAAAAGACAACTGTCACTGAAGCTTTCTTT
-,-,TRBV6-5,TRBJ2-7,CASSTGLVSYEQYF,TGTGCCAGCAGTACGGGACTCGTCTCCTACGAGCAGTACTTC
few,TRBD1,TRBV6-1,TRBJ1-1,CASSEANRGRAFF,TGTGCCAGCAGTGAAGCGAACAGGGGTCGAGCTTTCTTT
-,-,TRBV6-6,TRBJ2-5,CASSFSGLGGTQYF,TGTGCCAGCAGTTTTAGCGGCCTCGGAGGGACCCAGTACTTC
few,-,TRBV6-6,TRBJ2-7,CASSYSGGGRAYEQYF,TGTGCCAGCAGTTACTCGGGCGGGGGCAGGGCCTACGAGCAGTACTTC
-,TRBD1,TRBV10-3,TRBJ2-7,CAIGTGGSYEQYF,TGTGCCATCGGGACAGGGGGCTCCTACGAGCAGTACTTC
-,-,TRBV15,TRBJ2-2,CATSRVNAAPNTGELFF,TGTGCCACCAGCAGAGTAAACGCGGCTCCGAACACCGGGGAGCTGTTTTTT
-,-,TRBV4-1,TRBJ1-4,CASSQDLRRPNEKLFF,TGCGCCAGCAGCCAAGATCTACGGAGACCTAATGAAAAACTGTTTTTT
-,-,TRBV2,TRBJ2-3,CASSRGAGTDTQYF,TGTGCCAGCAGTAGGGGCGCAGGCACAGATACGCAGTATTTT
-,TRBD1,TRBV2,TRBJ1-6,CASSEIVGQGGSPLHF,TGTGCCAGCAGTGAAATCGTTGGACAGGGTGGTTCACCCCTCCACTTT
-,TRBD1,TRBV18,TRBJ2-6,CASSPLGQTPFSGANVLTF,TGTGCCAGCTCACCATTGGGACAGACACCGTTCTCTGGGGCCAACGTCCTGACTTTC
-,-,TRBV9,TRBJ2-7,CASSEGPWAHEQYF,TGTGCCAGCAGCGAGGGGCCCTGGGCCCACGAGCAGTACTTC
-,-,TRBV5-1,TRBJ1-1,CASSLYNMNTEAFF,TGCGCCAGCAGCTTGTACAACATGAACACTGAAGCTTTCTTT
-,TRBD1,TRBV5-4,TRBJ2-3,CASSYRGLADTQYF,TGTGCCAGCAGCTACAGGGGCCTGGCAGATACGCAGTATTTT
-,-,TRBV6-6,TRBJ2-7,CASSYSPGFGYF,TGTGCCAGCAGTTACTCGCCCGGGTTTGGGTACTTC
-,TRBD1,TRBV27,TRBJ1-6,CASRSDRAYNSPLHF,TGTGCCAGCAGGTCGGACAGGGCCTATAATTCACCCCTCCACTTT
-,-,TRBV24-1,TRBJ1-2,CATSISRSVGYTF,TGTGCCACCAGTATCAGTAGGAGCGTGGGCTACACCTTC
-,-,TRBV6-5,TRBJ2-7,CASSRSPPYEQYF,TGTGCCAGCAGCCGGTCCCCTCCATACGAGCAGTACTTC
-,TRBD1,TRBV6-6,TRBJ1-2,CASSYRGQGPGYTF,TGTGCCAGCAGTTATAGGGGACAGGGGCCTGGCTACACCTTC
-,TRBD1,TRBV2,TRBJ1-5,CASTGTGVQPQHF,TGTGCCAGTACCGGGACAGGGGTTCAGCCCCAGCATTTT
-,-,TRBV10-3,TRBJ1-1,CAISEGPDGATEAFF,TGTGCCATCAGTGAAGGTCCCGACGGAGCCACTGAAGCTTTCTTT
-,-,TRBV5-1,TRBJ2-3,CASSWGRSDTQYF,TGCGCCAGCAGCTGGGGGCGTTCAGATACGCAGTATTTT
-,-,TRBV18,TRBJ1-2,CASSPREIGGYTF,TGTGCCAGCTCACCGAGGGAAATTGGTGGCTACACCTTC
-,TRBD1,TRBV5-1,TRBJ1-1,CASSLEQGPHTEAFF,TGCGCCAGCAGCTTGGAACAGGGGCCCCACACTGAAGCTTTCTTT
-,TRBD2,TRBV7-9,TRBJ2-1,CASSPGTSEYNEQFF,TGTGCCAGCAGCCCCGGGACTAGCGAATACAATGAGCAGTTCTTC
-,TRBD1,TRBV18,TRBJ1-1,CASSLLGQGGMNTEAFF,TGTGCCAGCTCACTACTCGGACAGGGTGGGATGAACACTGAAGCTTTCTTT
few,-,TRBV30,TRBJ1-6,CAWSAWTVNSPLHF,TGTGCCTGGAGTGCGTGGACTGTGAATTCACCCCTCCACTTT
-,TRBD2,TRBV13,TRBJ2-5,CASSPGTSGTGDQETQYF,TGTGCCAGCAGCCCCGGGACTAGCGGGACAGGGGACCAAGAGACCCAGTACTTC
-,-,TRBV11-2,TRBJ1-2,CASSPGWDYGYTF,TGTGCCAGCAGCCCAGGGTGGGACTATGGCTACACCTTC
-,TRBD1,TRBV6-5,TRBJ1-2,CASRGTGLNYGYTF,TGTGCCAGCAGGGGGACAGGATTAAACTATGGCTACACCTTC
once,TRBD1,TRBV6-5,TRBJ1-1,CASSIGQGGGTEAFF,TGTGCCAGCAGTATTGGACAGGGGGGTGGTACTGAAGCTTTCTTT
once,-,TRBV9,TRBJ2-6,CASSVGTVPGGANVLTF,TGTGCCAGCAGCGTAGGGACAGTACCGGGAGGGGCCAACGTCCTGACTTTC
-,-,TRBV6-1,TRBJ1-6,CASSDVAVNSPLHF,TGTGCCAGCAGTGACGTGGCAGTTAATTCACCCCTCCACTTT
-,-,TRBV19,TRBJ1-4,CASSERLWTATNEKLFF,TGTGCCAGTAGCGAGAGGCTGTGGACAGCAACTAATGAAAAACTGTTTTTT
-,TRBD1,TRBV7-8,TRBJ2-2,CASSGGQGGVGELFF,TGTGCCAGCAGCGGTGGACAGGGGGGGGTCGGGGAGCTGTTTTTT
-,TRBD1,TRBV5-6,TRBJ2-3,CASSAGQASTDTQYF,TGTGCCAGCAGCGCGGGACAGGCGAGCACAGATACGCAGTATTTT
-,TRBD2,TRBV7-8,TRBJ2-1,CASSPTVAGGPNEQFF,TGTGCCAGCAGCCCAACGGTAGCGGGAGGGCCTAATGAGCAGTTCTTC
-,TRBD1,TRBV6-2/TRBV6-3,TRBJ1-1,CASSYLQGARTEAFF,TGTGCCAGCAGTTATTTACAGGGGGCGAGGACTGAAGCTTTCTTT
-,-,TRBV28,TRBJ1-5,CASNYGHLKPQHF,TGTGCCAGTAACTACGGTCATCTTAAGCCCCAGCATTTT
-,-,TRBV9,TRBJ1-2,CASSVTPDSTNYGYTF,TGTGCCAGCAGCGTAACTCCGGACAGCACTAACTATGGCTACACCTTC
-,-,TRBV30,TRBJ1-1,CAWSLETGNTEAFF,TGTGCCTGGAGCCTAGAGACAGGGAACACTGAAGCTTTCTTT
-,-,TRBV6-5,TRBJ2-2,CASSYSDGVNTGELFF,TGTGCCAGCAGTTACTCGGACGGGGTGAACACCGGGGAGCTGTTTTTT
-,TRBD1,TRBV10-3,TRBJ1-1,CATKGTVRLEAFF,TGTGCCACAAAGGGGACAGTCCGGCTTGAAGCTTTCTTT
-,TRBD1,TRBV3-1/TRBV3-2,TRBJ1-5,CASSRGTGGWQPQHF,TGTGCCAGCAGCCGCGGGACAGGGGGCTGGCAGCCCCAGCATTTT
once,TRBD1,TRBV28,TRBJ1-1,CASRVPGTGNTEAFF,TGTGCCAGCAGGGTACCAGGGACAGGGAACACTGAAGCTTTCTTT
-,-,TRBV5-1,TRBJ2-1,CASSSEAGSYNEQFF,TGCGCCAGCAGCTCAGAAGCGGGTTCCTACAATGAGCAGTTCTTC
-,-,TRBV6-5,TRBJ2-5,CASSRQVQETQYF,TGTGCCAGCAGTAGACAGGTGCAAGAGACCCAGTACTTC
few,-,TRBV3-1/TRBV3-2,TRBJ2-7,CASSASSYEQYF,TGTGCCAGCAGCGCCAGCTCCTACGAGCAGTACTTC
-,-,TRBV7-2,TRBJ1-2,CASSLAAGLRSYGYTF,TGTGCCAGCAGCTTAGCGGCAGGGCTCCGATCCTATGGCTACACCTTC
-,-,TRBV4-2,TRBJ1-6,CASSQVTANNNSPLHF,TGTGCCAGCAGCCAAGTGACAGCAAATAATAATTCACCCCTCCACTTT
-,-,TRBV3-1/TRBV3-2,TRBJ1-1,CASSFTPQGRANTEAFF,TGTGCCAGCAGCTTTACACCCCAGGGGCGGGCGAACACTGAAGCTTTCTTT
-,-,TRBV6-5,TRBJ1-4,CASSLGPLGEKLFF,TGTGCCAGCAGCTTGGGTCCTTTGGGCGAAAAACTGTTTTTT
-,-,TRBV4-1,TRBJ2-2,CASSQAIGGSNTGELFF,TGCGCCAGCAGCCAAGCGATAGGAGGGTCGAACACCGGGGAGCTGTTTTTT
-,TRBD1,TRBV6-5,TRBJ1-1,CATRQGLLEAFF,TGTGCCACCAGACAGGGCCTACTTGAAGCTTTCTTT
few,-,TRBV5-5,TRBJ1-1,CASSLAQGLNTEAFF,TGTGCCAGCAGCTTGGCGCAGGGCCTGAACACTGAAGCTTTCTTT
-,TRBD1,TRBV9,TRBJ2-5,CASSAGDRGHETQYF,TGTGCCAGCAGCGCGGGGGACAGGGGGCATGAGACCCAGTACTTC